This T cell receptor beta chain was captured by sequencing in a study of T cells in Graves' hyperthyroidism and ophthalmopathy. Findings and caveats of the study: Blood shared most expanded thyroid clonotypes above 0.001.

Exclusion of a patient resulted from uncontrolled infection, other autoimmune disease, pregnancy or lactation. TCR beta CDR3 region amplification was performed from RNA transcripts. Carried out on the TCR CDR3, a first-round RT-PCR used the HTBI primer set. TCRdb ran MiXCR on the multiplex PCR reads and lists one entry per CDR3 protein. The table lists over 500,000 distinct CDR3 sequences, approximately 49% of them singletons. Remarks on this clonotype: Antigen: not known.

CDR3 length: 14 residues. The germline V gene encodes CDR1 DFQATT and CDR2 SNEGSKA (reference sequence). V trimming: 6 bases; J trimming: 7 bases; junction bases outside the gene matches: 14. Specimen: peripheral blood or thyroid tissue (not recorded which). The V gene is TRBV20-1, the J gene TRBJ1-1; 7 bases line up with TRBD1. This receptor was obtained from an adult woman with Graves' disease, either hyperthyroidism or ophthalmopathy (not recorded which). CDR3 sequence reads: CSAHNDRAPGEAFF. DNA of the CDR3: TGCAGTGCCCACAACGACAGGGCCCCCGGTGAAGCTTTCTTT.